Listed here are 20 T cell receptor beta chains from one sample, sequenced in a study of T cell changes during pregnancy in multiple sclerosis. The assay was immunoSEQ multiplex PCR, and TCRdb's table has in-frame clones only and misses some. The sample has fewer than 70,000 clones; over 80% are singletons. Sequencing was performed on CD8+ T cells from peripheral blood mononuclear cells, taken in the third trimester of pregnancy. These receptor sequences come from a female donor in good health, enrolled as a control in a pregnancy study.

This clone was seen a single time. The rearrangement joins TRBV4-1 to TRBJ2-5; the match to TRBD2 covers 10 bases. Germline V gives CDR1 MGHRA, CDR2 YSYEKL. J was trimmed by 9 bases and V by 0 bases; bases with no gene match: 10. This CDR3 spans 16 amino acids. Here the CDR3 DNA reads TGCGCCAGCAGCCAAGATGCGAGCGGGGGGGCGCGGGCCCAGTACTTC. This translates into CASSQDASGGARAQYF.

The chain joins TRBV5-4 to TRBJ2-3; TRBD2 aligns across 11 bases. CDR1 and CDR2 (germline): SGHNT, YYREEE (reference sequence). The V segment lost 3 bases and the J segment 0 bases; nucleotides outside the gene matches: 6. CDR3 length equals 17 residues. In nucleotides, the CDR3 is TGTGCCAGCAGCTCTAGACTAGCGGGGTCTAGCACAGATACGCAGTATTTT. This sequence encodes CASSSRLAGSSTDTQYF.

V and J are TRBV6-5 and TRBJ2-2, with TRBD1 matching 9 bases. The CDR3 consists of 13 residues. Germline-derived CDR1 and CDR2 are MNHEY and SVGAGI. The ends lost 8 bases at V and 5 bases at J; junction bases unmatched: 3. The DNA for the CDR3 is TGTGCCAGCCGGGACAGGGAAACCGGGGAGCTGTTTTTT. It translates to CASRDRETGELFF.

The chain has TRBV23-1 and TRBJ1-1; 8 bases are shared with TRBD1. TRBV23-1 is an open reading frame, and its role is uncertain. The CDR3 has 16 residues. J was trimmed by 2 bases and V by 2 bases; bases with no gene match: 7. CDR3 DNA sequence: TGCGCCAGCAGTCAACTCGGGACAGGTATTAACACTGAAGCTTTCTTT. Its translation is CASSQLGTGINTEAFF.

The chain links TRBV9 to TRBJ2-7; 10 bases agree with TRBD1. Unmatched junction bases numbered 5, after V lost 3 bases and J lost 5 bases. The CDR3 loop spans 14 amino acids. The germline V gene has CDR1 SGDLS and CDR2 YYNGEE. Here the CDR3 DNA reads TGTGCCAGCAGCGGGGGACAGGGGTATCACGAGCAGTACTTC. As protein: CASSGGQGYHEQYF.

There are a few counts of this clone. The gene calls are TRBV4-1 and TRBJ1-1, with D perhaps matching TRBD1 (5 bases). The CDR3 is 12 amino acids. Per the germline V gene, CDR1 is MGHRA and CDR2 is YSYEKL. V was clipped by 1 base and J by 9 bases, with 9 bases between them. Written as DNA, the CDR3 is TGCGCCAGCAGCCAAGGCGGGACTCAAGCTTTCTTT. Protein: CASSQGGTQAFF.

The chain employs TRBV5-1 and TRBJ2-1; TRBD1 might be the D (6 bases). The CDR3 runs to 15 residues. The V end lost 0 bases, the J end lost 8 bases, and 15 bases lay between the germline ends. CDR1 is SGHRS and CDR2 is YFSETQ in the germline V gene. The CDR3 is CASSLGTVSGDEQFF. CDR3 coding DNA: TGCGCCAGCAGCTTGGGGACAGTATCCGGGGATGAGCAGTTCTTC.

The chain uses TRBV5-6 and TRBJ1-2; 12 bases match TRBD1. This CDR3 has 15 residues. V lost 4 bases and J lost 6; bases outside the gene matches: 7. Germline V gene sequence: CDR1 SGHDT, CDR2 YYEEEE. The CDR3 region is CASSIGDRGHDGYTF. The CDR3 DNA is TGTGCCAGCAGCATCGGGGACAGGGGGCATGATGGCTACACCTTC.

Concerning this clone itself: In the same sample, other DNA sequences code for this CDR3. This chain links TRBV7-3 with TRBJ1-1; the D gene is possibly TRBD1 (5 bases). The CDR3 consists of 14 residues. The V end lost 2 bases, the J end lost 4 bases, and 11 bases lay between the germline ends. Germline V gene data show CDR1 as SGHTA and CDR2 as FQGTGA. The CDR3: CASSLLGEGTEAFF. CDR3 in DNA: TGTGCCAGCAGCTTATTAGGGGAGGGCACTGAAGCTTTCTTT.

In DNA form, the CDR3 reads TGTGCCAGCGAGACCGGGACAGGGGTAGGCAATGAGCAGTTCTTC. This gives the protein CASETGTGVGNEQFF. This chain uses TRBV7-9 with TRBJ2-1, with TRBD1 matching over 10 bases. Trimming cost V 8 bases and J 6 bases; bases outside gene matches: 10. This CDR3 region has 15 residues. Germline CDR1 SEHNR, CDR2 FQNEAQ (reference sequence).

This chain links TRBV29-1 with TRBJ2-3; 12 bases are shared with TRBD2. The CDR3 has 16 amino acids. Germline V lookup: CDR1 SQVTM, CDR2 ANQGSEA. Unmatched junction bases numbered 6, after V lost 3 bases and J lost 2 bases. CDR3: CSVEPPSGGDTDTQYF. CDR3 DNA sequence: TGCAGCGTTGAGCCCCCTAGCGGGGGGGACACAGATACGCAGTATTTT.

The J gene is TRBJ1-5, the V gene TRBV19, with 12 positions matching TRBD1. Germline values: CDR1 LNHDA, CDR2 SQIVND (reference sequence). V gave up 3 bases and J gave up 2 bases; unmatched junction bases: 5. This CDR3 comprises 17 residues. DNA of the CDR3: TGTGCCAGTAGTATGGAAGGGACAGGGGGCGGCAATCAGCCCCAGCATTTT. Its translation is CASSMEGTGGGNQPQHF.

The chain uses TRBV6-6 and TRBJ1-4, with D possibly matching TRBD1 (5 bases). The V end was cut by 7 bases, the J end by 8 bases, with 8 bases between. The CDR3 is 11 residues long. CDR1 and CDR2 from the germline V gene are MNHNY and SVGAGI (reference sequence). The CDR3 nucleotides read TGTGCCAGCACAAAGGGGGAAAAACTGTTTTTT. Translated, it gives CASTKGEKLFF.

The rearrangement joins TRBV4-3 to TRBJ1-1, with D tentatively TRBD1 (5 bases). This CDR3 comprises 15 residues. Per the germline V gene, CDR1 is LGHNA and CDR2 is YSLEER. V was pared by 1 base and J by 0 bases, with 9 bases between. CDR3 region: CASSQGTRMNTEAFF. The CDR3 DNA sequence: TGCGCCAGCAGCCAAGGGACACGGATGAACACTGAAGCTTTCTTT.

The chain recombines TRBV6-1 with TRBJ1-6; possibly TRBD1 for D (5 bases). Germline V gene data show CDR1 as MNHNS and CDR2 as SASEGT. The CDR3 has 15 amino acids. The V end was cut by 6 bases, the J end by 1 base, with 10 bases between. CDR3: CASSARQSYNSPLHF. The CDR3 DNA is TGTGCCAGCAGCGCCCGACAGTCCTATAATTCACCCCTCCACTTT.

The V gene is TRBV18, the J gene TRBJ1-4, with a tentative D call TRBD1 (6 bases). This CDR3 spans 19 amino acids. The germline V gene has CDR1 KGHSH and CDR2 LQKENI. V lost 6 bases and J lost 2, with 25 bases in between. The CDR3 nucleotides are TGTGCCAGCTCCACCGGGGGGGCAGTCCAGTCTCCGACTAATGAAAAACTGTTTTTT. Translated, it gives CASSTGGAVQSPTNEKLFF.

The chain links TRBV4-1 to TRBJ2-1; 7 bases line up with TRBD2. V trimming: 2 bases; J trimming: 4 bases; junction bases outside the gene matches: 5. Germline CDR1 is MGHRA and CDR2 is YSYEKL. This CDR3 has 15 amino acids. CDR3 amino acids: CASSQREGVYNEQFF. In nucleotides, the CDR3 is TGCGCCAGCAGCCAAAGGGAGGGAGTATACAATGAGCAGTTCTTC.

The chain recombines TRBV12-5 with TRBJ1-2; D might be TRBD1 (6 bases). The CDR3 is 12 residues long. The V end was cut by 7 bases, the J end by 8 bases, with 14 bases between. Germline V gene sequence: CDR1 LGHNT, CDR2 FRNRAP. The CDR3 nucleotides are TGTGCTAGTGTTACAGGGCCGTGGGGCTACACCTTC. This gives the protein CASVTGPWGYTF.

The rearrangement joins TRBV9 to TRBJ2-3, with D unclear. The CDR3 runs to 13 residues. Germline CDR1 reads SGDLS; CDR2 reads YYNGEE. Trimming cost V 3 bases and J 4 bases, with 9 bases left between them. The CDR3 DNA reads as TGTGCCAGCAGCGATATGAGTCCAGATACGCAGTATTTT. Protein sequence: CASSDMSPDTQYF.

This rearrangement joins TRBV9 to TRBJ2-4, with a weak D call TRBD2 (5 bases). Germline CDR1 is SGDLS and CDR2 is YYNGEE. V was cut by 3 bases and J by 0 bases, with 7 bases left in between. The CDR3 length is 14 residues. The CDR3 loop reads CASSAGLAKNIQYF. The CDR3 coding sequence is TGTGCCAGCAGCGCAGGACTAGCCAAAAACATTCAGTACTTC.